The T cell receptor beta chain described here comes from a study of OX40 agonist ivuxolimab in advanced cancers. Here immunoSEQ multiplex PCR was the method, and the copy in TCRdb shows in-frame clones only, minus some. The sample holds under 25,000 clones, just over 85% seen once. Patients were excluded for autoimmune disease history or systemic immunosuppression. Trimming removed 7 bases from V and 0 bases from J, with 7 bases in between. The CDR3 extends over 12 amino acids. The V gene's germline CDR1 is MNHEY and CDR2 SMNVEV (reference sequence). The clonotype was recovered from an adult with an advanced solid tumor such as melanoma, head and neck, liver or kidney cancer. The chain has TRBV27 and TRBJ2-7; possibly TRBD2 for D (5 bases). The starting material was CD4+ or CD8+ T cells sorted from blood, obtained in a trial of the OX40 agonist ivuxolimab. The CDR3 reads CASIGSSYEQYF. The CDR3 coding sequence is TGTGCCAGCATTGGGAGCTCCTACGAGCAGTACTTC.